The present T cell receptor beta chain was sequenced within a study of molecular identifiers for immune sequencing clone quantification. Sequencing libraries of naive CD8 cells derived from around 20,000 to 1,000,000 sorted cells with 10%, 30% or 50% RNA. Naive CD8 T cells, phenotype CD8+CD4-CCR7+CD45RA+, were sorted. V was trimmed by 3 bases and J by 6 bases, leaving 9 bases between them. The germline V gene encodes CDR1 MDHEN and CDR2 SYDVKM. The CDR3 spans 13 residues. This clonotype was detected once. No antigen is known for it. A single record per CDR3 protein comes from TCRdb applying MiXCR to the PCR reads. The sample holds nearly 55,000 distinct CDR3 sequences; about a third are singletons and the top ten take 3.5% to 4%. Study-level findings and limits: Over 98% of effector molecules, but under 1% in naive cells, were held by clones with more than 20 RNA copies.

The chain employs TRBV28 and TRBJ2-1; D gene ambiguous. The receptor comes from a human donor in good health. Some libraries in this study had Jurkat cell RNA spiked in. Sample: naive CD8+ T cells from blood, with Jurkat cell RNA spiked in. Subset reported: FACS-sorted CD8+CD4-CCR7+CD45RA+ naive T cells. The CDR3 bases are TGTGCCAGCAGTTTTAGGCTAACCAATGAGCAGTTCTTC. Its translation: CASSFRLTNEQFF. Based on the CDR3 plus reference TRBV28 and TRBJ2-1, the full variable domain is DVKVTQSSRYLVKRTGEKVFLECVQDMDHENMFWYRQDPGLGLRLIYFSYDVKMKEKGDIPEGYSVSREKKERFSLILESASTNQTSMYLCASSFRLTNEQFFGPGTRLTVL.